The entry below gives a single TCR beta chain sequence along with its context. The data originate from a study of T-cell reconstitution after alpha-beta-depleted transplantation in children. TCRbeta library preparation incorporated unique molecular identifiers. TCRdb re-called the PCR reads through MiXCR, storing one row per CDR3 protein. The sample has approximately 430,000 distinct CDR3 sequences, about 17% seen once. Here the sequenced sample was PBMCs, mostly from graft donor cells, taken 360 days after TCRalphabeta/CD19-depleted stem cell transplant. This TCR was recovered from a boy younger than two who had a stem cell transplant for Wiskott-Aldrich syndrome, so the T cells may come from the graft donor.

The DNA of the CDR3 is TGTGCCAGCAGTCACAGGACGTACGAGCAGTACTTC. Translated, it gives CASSHRTYEQYF. This chain connects TRBV12-3 or TRBV12-4 to TRBJ2-7, with a weak D call TRBD1 (5 bases). V was trimmed by 5 bases and J by 4 bases, leaving 9 bases between them. The CDR3 contains 12 residues.